The present T cell receptor (beta chain) was sequenced within a study of T cell clonality in common variable immunodeficiency. This clone was seen a handful of times. Its antigen remains unidentified. The read terminates 3 residues before the CDR3 end, so the remaining end is supplied by the germline J gene. Each donor provided roughly 5 to 8 ml of heparinized whole blood. Equal genomic DNA amounts from CVID and control samples were sequenced. TCRdb keeps only in-frame clones here, not all; method: immunoSEQ multiplex PCR. The sample includes around 15,000 clones, none of them occurring once. Study findings and constraints: Compared with healthy controls, CVID subjects showed increased TCRbeta clonality, mostly in about a third. Fewer deletions and N-nucleotide insertions were reportedly seen in common variable immunodeficiency TCR beta sequences.

The CDR3 consists of 15 residues. Unmatched junction bases numbered 6, after V lost 4 bases and J lost 2 bases. CDR1 is SGHRS, CDR2 YFSETQ, per germline. The source material was peripheral blood mononuclear cells. The chain combines TRBV5-1 with TRBJ2-7; TRBD1 matches at 10 bases. The TCR was taken from a human donor with common variable immunodeficiency. CDR3 residues: CASSPGTGATYEQYF. The part of the CDR3 DNA that was read is TGCGCCAGCAGCCCAGGGACAGGGGCCACCTACGAG. Filled out from reference TRBV5-1 and TRBJ2-7, the complete variable domain reads KAGVTQTPRYLIKTRGQQVTLSCSPISGHRSVSWYQQTPGQGLQFLFEYFSETQRNKGNFPGRFSGRQFSNSRSEMNVSTLELGDSALYLCASSPGTGATYEQYFGPGTRLTVT.